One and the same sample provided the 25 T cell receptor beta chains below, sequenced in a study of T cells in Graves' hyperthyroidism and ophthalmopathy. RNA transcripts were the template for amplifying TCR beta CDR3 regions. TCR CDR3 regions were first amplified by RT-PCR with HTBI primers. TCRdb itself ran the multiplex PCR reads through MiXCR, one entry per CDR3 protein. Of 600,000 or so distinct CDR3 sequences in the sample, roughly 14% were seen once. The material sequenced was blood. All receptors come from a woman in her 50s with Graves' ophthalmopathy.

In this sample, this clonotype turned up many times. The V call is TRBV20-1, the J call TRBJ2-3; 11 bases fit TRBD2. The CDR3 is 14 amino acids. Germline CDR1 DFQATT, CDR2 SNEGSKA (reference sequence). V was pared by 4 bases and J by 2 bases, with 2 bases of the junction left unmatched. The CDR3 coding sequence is TGCAGTGCTATAGCGGGAGGGTCCACAGATACGCAGTATTTT. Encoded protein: CSAIAGGSTDTQYF.

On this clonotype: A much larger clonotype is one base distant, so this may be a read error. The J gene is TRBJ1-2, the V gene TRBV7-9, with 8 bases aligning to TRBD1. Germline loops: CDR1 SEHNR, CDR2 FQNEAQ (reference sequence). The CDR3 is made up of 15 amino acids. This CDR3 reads CASSLDRATAYGHTF. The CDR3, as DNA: TGTGCCAGCAGCTTGGACAGGGCGACGGCCTATGGCCACACCTTC.

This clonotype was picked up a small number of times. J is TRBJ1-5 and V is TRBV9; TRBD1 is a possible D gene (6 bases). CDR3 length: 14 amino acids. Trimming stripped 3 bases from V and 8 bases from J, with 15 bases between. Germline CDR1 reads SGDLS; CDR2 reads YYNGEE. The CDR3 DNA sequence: TGTGCCAGCAGCGGGGGGGGGCTCATGGAGCCCCAGCATTTT. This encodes CASSGGGLMEPQHF. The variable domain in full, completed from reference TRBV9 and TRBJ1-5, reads DSGVTQTPKHLITATGQRVTLRCSPRSGDLSVYWYQQSLDQGLQFLIQYYNGEERAKGNILERFSAQQFPDLHSELNLSSLELGDSALYFCASSGGGLMEPQHFGDGTRLSIL.

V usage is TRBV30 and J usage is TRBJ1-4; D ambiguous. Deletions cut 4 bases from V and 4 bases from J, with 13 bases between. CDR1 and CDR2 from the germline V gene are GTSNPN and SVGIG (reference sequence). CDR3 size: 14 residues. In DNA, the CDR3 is TGTGCCTGGACCCTGTTTCAAAATAATGAAAAACTGTTTTTT. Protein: CAWTLFQNNEKLFF.

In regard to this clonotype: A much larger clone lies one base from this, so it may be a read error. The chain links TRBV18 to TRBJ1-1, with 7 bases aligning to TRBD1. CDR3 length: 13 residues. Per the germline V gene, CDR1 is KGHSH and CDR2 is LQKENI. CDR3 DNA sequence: TGTGCCGGCTCAATCGGACAGGACACTGAAGCTTTCTTT. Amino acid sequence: CAGSIGQDTEAFF. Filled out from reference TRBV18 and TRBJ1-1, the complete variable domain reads NAGVMQNPRHLVRRRGQEARLRCSPMKGHSHVYWYRQLPEEGLKFMVYLQKENIIDESGMPKERFSAEFPKEGPSILRIQQVVRGDSAAYFCAGSIGQDTEAFFGQGTRLTVV.

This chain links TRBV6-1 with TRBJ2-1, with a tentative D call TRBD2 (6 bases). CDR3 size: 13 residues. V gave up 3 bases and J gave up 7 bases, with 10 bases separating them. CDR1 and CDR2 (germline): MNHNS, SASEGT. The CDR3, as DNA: TGTGCCAGCAGTGAGACCGGGAGAAATGAGCAGTTCTTC. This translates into CASSETGRNEQFF.

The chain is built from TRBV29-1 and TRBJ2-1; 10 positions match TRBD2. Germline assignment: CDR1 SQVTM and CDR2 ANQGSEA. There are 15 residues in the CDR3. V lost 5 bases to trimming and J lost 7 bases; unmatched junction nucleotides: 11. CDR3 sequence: CSVLPPGLALNEQFF. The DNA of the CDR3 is TGCAGCGTTCTTCCGCCGGGACTAGCGTTAAATGAGCAGTTCTTC.

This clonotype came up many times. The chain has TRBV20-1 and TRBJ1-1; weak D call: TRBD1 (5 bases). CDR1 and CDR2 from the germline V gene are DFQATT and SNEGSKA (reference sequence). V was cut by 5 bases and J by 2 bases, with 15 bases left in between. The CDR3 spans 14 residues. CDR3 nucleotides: TGCAGTGCTGAGGACATAAGCCTTAACACTGAAGCTTTCTTT. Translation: CSAEDISLNTEAFF.

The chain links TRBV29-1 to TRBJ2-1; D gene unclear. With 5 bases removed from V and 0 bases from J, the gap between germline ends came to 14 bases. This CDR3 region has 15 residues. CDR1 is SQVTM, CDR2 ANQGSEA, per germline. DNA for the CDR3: TGCAGCGTTCCACCGGGCCTTGGCTCCTACAATGAGCAGTTCTTC. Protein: CSVPPGLGSYNEQFF.

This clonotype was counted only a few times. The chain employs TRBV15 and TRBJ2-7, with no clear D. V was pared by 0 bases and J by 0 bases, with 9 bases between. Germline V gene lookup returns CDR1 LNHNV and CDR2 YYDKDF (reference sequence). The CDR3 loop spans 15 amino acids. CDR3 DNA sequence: TGTGCCACCAGCAGAGACAGCCCGAGCTCCTACGAGCAGTACTTC. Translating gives CATSRDSPSSYEQYF. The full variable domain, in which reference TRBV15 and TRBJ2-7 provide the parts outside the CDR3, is DAMVIQNPRYQVTQFGKPVTLSCSQTLNHNVMYWYQQKSSQAPKLLFHYYDKDFNNEADTPDNFQSRRPNTSFCFLDIRSPGLGDTAMYLCATSRDSPSSYEQYFGPGTRLTVT.

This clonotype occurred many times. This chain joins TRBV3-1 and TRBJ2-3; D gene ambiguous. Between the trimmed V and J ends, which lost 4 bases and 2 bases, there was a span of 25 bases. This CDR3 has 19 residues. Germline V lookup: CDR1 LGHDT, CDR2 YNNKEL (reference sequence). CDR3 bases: TGTGCCAGCAGCCCCCACCGGTGGGGAACGGACCCCTACACAGATACGCAGTATTTT. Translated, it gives CASSPHRWGTDPYTDTQYF.

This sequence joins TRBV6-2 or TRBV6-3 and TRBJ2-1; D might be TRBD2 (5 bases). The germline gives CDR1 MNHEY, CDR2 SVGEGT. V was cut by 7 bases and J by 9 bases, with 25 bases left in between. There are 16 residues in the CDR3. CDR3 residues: CASTKGEGRASGEQFF. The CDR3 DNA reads TGTGCCAGCACTAAGGGCGAGGGTAGAGCCTCCGGTGAGCAGTTCTTC.

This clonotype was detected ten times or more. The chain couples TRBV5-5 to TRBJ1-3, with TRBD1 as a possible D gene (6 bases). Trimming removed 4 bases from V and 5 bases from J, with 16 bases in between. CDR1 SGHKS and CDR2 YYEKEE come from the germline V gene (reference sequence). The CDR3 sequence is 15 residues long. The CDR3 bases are TGTGCCAGCAGCCGAGGGGACACCTCCAGAAACACCATATATTTT. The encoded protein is CASSRGDTSRNTIYF.

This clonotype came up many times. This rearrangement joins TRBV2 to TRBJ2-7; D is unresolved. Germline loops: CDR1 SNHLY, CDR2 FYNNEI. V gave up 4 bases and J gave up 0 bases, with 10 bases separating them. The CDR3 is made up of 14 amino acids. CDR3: CASSGRGSSYEQYF. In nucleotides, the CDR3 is TGTGCCAGCAGTGGACGAGGAAGCTCCTACGAGCAGTACTTC. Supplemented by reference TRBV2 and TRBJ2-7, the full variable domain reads EPEVTQTPSHQVTQMGQEVILRCVPISNHLYFYWYRQILGQKVEFLVSFYNNEISEKSEIFDDQFSVERPDGSNFTLKIRSTKLEDSAMYFCASSGRGSSYEQYFGPGTRLTVT.

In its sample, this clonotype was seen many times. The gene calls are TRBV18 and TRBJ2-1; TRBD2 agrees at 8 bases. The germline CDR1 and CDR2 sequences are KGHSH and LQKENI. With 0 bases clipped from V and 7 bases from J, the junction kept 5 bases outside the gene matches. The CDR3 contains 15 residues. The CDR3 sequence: CASSPPSGTGNEQFF. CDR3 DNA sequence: TGTGCCAGCTCACCACCTAGCGGGACGGGAAATGAGCAGTTCTTC.

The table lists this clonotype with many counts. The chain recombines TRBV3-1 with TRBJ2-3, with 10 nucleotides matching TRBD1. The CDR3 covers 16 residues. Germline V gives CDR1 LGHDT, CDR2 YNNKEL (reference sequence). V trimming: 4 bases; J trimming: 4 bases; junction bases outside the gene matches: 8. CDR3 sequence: CASSPRDRGRADTQYF. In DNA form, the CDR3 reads TGTGCCAGCAGCCCTCGGGACAGGGGACGCGCAGATACGCAGTATTTT.

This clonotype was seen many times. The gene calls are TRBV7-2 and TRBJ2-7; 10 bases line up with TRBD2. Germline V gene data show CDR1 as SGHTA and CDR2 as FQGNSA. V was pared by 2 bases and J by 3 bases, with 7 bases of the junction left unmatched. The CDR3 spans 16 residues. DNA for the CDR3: TGTGCCAGCAGCTTACGAGCGGGAGGGATCATCTACGAGCAGTACTTC. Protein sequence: CASSLRAGGIIYEQYF.

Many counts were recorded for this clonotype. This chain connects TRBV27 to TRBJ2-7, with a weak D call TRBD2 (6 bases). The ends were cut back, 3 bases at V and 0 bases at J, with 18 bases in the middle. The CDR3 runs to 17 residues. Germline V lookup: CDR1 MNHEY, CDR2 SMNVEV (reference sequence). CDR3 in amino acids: CASSFGCDGRRSYEQYF. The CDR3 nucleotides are TGTGCCAGCAGTTTCGGTTGTGACGGGAGACGCTCCTACGAGCAGTACTTC.

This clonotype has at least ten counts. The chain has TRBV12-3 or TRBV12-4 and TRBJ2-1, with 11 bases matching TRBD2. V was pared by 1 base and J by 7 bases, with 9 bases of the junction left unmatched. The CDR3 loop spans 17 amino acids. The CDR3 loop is CASSLGLLAGVSNEQFF. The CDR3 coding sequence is TGTGCCAGCAGTTTAGGCCTACTAGCGGGAGTGTCAAATGAGCAGTTCTTC.

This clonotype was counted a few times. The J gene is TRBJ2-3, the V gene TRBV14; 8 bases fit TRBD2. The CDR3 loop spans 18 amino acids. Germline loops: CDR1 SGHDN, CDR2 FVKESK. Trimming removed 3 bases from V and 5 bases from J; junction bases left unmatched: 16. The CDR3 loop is CASSQGGSPGLGEDTQYF. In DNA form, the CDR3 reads TGTGCCAGCAGCCAGGGGGGATCACCGGGACTAGGTGAAGATACGCAGTATTTT.

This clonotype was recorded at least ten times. CDR3 loop: CSVWENTGELFF. CDR3 bases: TGCAGCGTTTGGGAGAACACCGGGGAGCTGTTTTTT. This sequence joins TRBV29-1 and TRBJ2-2; D is undetermined. V gave up 5 bases and J gave up 1 base, with 5 bases separating them. The CDR3 is 12 amino acids. The germline V gene encodes CDR1 SQVTM and CDR2 ANQGSEA.

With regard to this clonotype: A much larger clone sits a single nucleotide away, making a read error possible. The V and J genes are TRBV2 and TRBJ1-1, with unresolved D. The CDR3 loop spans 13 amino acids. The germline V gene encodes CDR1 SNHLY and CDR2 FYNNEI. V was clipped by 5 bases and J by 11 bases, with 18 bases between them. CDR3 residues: CASSRPGPHDAFF. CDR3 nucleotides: TGTGCCAGCAGTCGCCCGGGCCCTCATGATGCTTTCTTT.

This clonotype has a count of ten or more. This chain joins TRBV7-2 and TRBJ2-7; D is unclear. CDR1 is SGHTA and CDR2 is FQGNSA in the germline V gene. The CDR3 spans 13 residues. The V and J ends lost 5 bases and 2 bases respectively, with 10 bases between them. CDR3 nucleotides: TGTGCCAGCAGCCGCCGCGACGCCTACGAGCAGTACTTC. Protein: CASSRRDAYEQYF.

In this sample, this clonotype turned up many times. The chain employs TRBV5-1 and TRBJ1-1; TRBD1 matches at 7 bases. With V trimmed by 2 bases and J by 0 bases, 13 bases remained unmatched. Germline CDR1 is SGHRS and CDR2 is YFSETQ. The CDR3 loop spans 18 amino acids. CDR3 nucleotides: TGCGCCAGCAGCTTTCTCCCGGGACAGACACGTATGAACACTGAAGCTTTCTTT. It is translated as CASSFLPGQTRMNTEAFF.

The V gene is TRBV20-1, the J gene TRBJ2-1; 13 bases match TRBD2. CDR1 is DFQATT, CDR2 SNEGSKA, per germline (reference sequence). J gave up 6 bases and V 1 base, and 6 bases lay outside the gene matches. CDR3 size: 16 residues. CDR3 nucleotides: TGCAGTGCTAGAGGGACTAGCGGGAGTTACGGCAATGAGCAGTTCTTC. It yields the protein CSARGTSGSYGNEQFF.